This TCR beta chain was captured by sequencing in a study of shared clonotypes between healthy human individuals. Study summary: Three plates were used per donor for CD4 naive, three for CD4 memory, two for CD8 naive and one for CD8 memory. Study results and caveats: Specimens sampled were limited to blood, with tissue repertoires likely differing. Four donors had about 5% of their naive CD4 clonotypes in common.

The assay was run at deep level. Sequenced by immunoSEQ multiplex PCR; TCRdb stores in-frame clones only, minus some. The sample records about 2 million clones, just under 95% being singletons. The naive CD8 population came from CD45RO-negative cells selected for CCR7, without terminally differentiated effector memory CD45RA+ cells. For this clone: The antigen is not known.

V was clipped by 1 base and J by 0 bases, with 9 bases between them. The CDR3 loop spans 14 amino acids. Germline lookup yields CDR1 GTSNPN and CDR2 SVGIG (reference sequence). The receptor was isolated from a man aged 18-30 years in good health. The chain uses TRBV30 and TRBJ1-1; no definite D call. Sample: naive CD8+ T cells sorted from blood. The CDR3 is CAWSDLRMNTEAFF. The DNA for the CDR3 is TGTGCCTGGAGTGATTTGCGGATGAACACTGAAGCTTTCTTT.